This T cell receptor (beta chain) stems from a study of identical twins. This clonotype showed up just a few times. From the 5' RACE reads, TCRdb called clonotypes with MiXCR, one entry per CDR3 protein. The sample gives 650,000 to 750,000 distinct CDR3 sequences, approximately 22% of which show up once; roughly 4% is in the top ten. Trimming removed 0 bases from V and 3 bases from J, with 12 bases in between. The CDR3 has 15 residues. The same sample was also used in a study of T cells expressing NK-cell markers.

The clonotype originates from a woman aged 18-29 years in good health. The material sequenced was PBMCs. This sequence joins TRBV12-3 or TRBV12-4 and TRBJ2-7; D possibly corresponds to TRBD1 (6 bases). This CDR3 reads CASSLAQGRGYEQYF. Written as DNA, the CDR3 is TGTGCCAGCAGTTTAGCGCAGGGCAGGGGCTACGAGCAGTACTTC.